The 23 T cell receptor beta chains in this list originate from one sample, sequenced in a study of OX40 agonist ivuxolimab in advanced cancers. Here immunoSEQ multiplex PCR was the method, and the copy in TCRdb shows in-frame clones only, minus some. The table lists 60,000 or so clones, approximately 92% of them singletons. This material consisted of CD4+ or CD8+ T cells sorted from blood, taken in a trial of the OX40 agonist ivuxolimab. The receptors come from an adult with an advanced solid tumor such as melanoma, head and neck, liver or kidney cancer.

The chain joins TRBV30 to TRBJ2-1; the D is unclear. V lost 5 bases, J lost 6 bases, and 8 bases lay in between. Germline V lookup: CDR1 GTSNPN, CDR2 SVGIG (reference sequence). This CDR3 contains 11 residues. The CDR3 DNA sequence: TGTGCCTGGGGATATGGCAATGAGCAGTTCTTC. The encoded protein is CAWGYGNEQFF. The full variable domain, with the rest looked up from reference TRBV30 and TRBJ2-1, is SQTIHQWPATLVQPVGSPLSLECTVEGTSNPNLYWYRQAAGRGLQLLFYSVGIGQISSEVPQNLSASRPQDRQFILSSKKLLLSDSGFYLCAWGYGNEQFFGPGTRLTVL.

The chain has TRBV6-5 and TRBJ1-5; D ambiguous. Between the trimmed V and J ends, which lost 2 bases and 0 bases, there was a span of 8 bases. The CDR3 sequence is 15 residues long. Germline V gene lookup returns CDR1 MNHEY and CDR2 SVGAGI. The CDR3 sequence: CASSYRQFSNQPQHF. In DNA form, the CDR3 reads TGTGCCAGCAGTTACCGACAATTTAGCAATCAGCCCCAGCATTTT.

The chain employs TRBV7-8 and TRBJ1-5; D not certain. The germline V and J ends were trimmed by 5 bases and 1 base, with 12 bases remaining between them. In germline, CDR1 is SGHVS, CDR2 FQNEAQ. CDR3 size: 15 residues. The CDR3 nucleotides are TGTGCCAGCAGCCTACACACTGGCAGCAATCAGCCCCAGCATTTT. This sequence encodes CASSLHTGSNQPQHF.

The genes are TRBV19 and TRBJ2-1; 8 bases align to TRBD2. The CDR3 spans 16 residues. Germline CDR1 reads LNHDA; CDR2 reads SQIVND (reference sequence). V lost 2 bases to trimming and J lost 4 bases; unmatched junction nucleotides: 7. The CDR3 sequence is CASSILGTSRYNEQFF. The DNA of the CDR3 is TGTGCCAGTAGTATACTTGGGACTAGTCGGTACAATGAGCAGTTCTTC.

The V and J genes are TRBV7-2 and TRBJ2-7; D remains unclear. The CDR3 loop spans 16 amino acids. V gave up 7 bases and J gave up 2 bases, with 21 bases separating them. Germline lookup yields CDR1 SGHTA and CDR2 FQGNSA. The CDR3 reads CASNPFGPELPYEQYF. DNA of the CDR3: TGTGCCAGCAACCCCTTTGGGCCAGAGTTGCCCTACGAGCAGTACTTC.

V is TRBV28 and J is TRBJ2-1; TRBD2 agrees at 8 bases. Per germline, CDR1 MDHEN and CDR2 SYDVKM. V gave up 5 bases and J gave up 3 bases; unmatched junction bases: 15. The CDR3 sequence is 18 residues long. CDR3 nucleotide sequence: TGTGCCAGCAGTCCAAACACCCTTAAGACTAGCGACTACAATGAGCAGTTCTTC. It translates to CASSPNTLKTSDYNEQFF.

This chain links TRBV6-6 with TRBJ1-3, with TRBD1 matching 10 bases. V lost 2 bases to trimming and J lost 4 bases; unmatched junction nucleotides: 2. CDR1 and CDR2 (germline): MNHNY, SVGAGI (reference sequence). The CDR3 has 15 amino acids. The CDR3 region has the DNA TGTGCCAGCAGTTACGGGGACAGGGGAGGAAACACCATATATTTT. This sequence encodes CASSYGDRGGNTIYF.

This clone was found a few times. V usage is TRBV4-1 and J usage is TRBJ2-1; 7 nucleotides agree with TRBD2. The CDR3 has 16 amino acids. CDR1 and CDR2 (germline): MGHRA, YSYEKL. The ends lost 4 bases at V and 6 bases at J; junction bases unmatched: 12. CDR3 residues: CASSPTATSIGNEQFF. CDR3 coding DNA: TGCGCCAGCAGCCCGACGGCGACTAGCATAGGCAATGAGCAGTTCTTC.

This clone was recorded once. The CDR3 here is CASRGRSFSLHEQYF. CDR3 nucleotides: TGTGCCAGCCGTGGACGGTCTTTTTCGTTACACGAGCAGTACTTC. This rearrangement joins TRBV6-1 to TRBJ2-7; D unresolved. CDR3 length: 15 residues. Per germline, CDR1 MNHNS and CDR2 SASEGT. The V and J ends lost 8 bases and 5 bases respectively, with 22 bases between them.

The rearrangement links TRBV6-1 to TRBJ2-3; the D gene is possibly TRBD1 (5 bases). The CDR3 covers 15 residues. Germline-derived CDR1 and CDR2 are MNHNS and SASEGT. V lost 4 bases to trimming and J lost 6 bases, with 17 bases between them. CDR3 nucleotides: TGTGCCAGCAGTGGACAGCAGGCAGGGCTCGATACGCAGTATTTT. Its translation: CASSGQQAGLDTQYF.

This chain joins TRBV19 and TRBJ2-1; TRBD1 aligns across 7 bases. V trimming: 5 bases; J trimming: 6 bases; junction bases outside the gene matches: 7. This CDR3 has 14 residues. Germline assignment: CDR1 LNHDA and CDR2 SQIVND (reference sequence). The CDR3 region has the DNA TGTGCCAGTAGTGCGGCCGGGACAGTCAATGAGCAGTTCTTC. Translated: CASSAAGTVNEQFF. The full variable domain, with the rest looked up from reference TRBV19 and TRBJ2-1, is DGGITQSPKYLFRKEGQNVTLSCEQNLNHDAMYWYRQDPGQGLRLIYYSQIVNDFQKGDIAEGYSVSREKKESFPLTVTSAQKNPTAFYLCASSAAGTVNEQFFGPGTRLTVL.

The chain uses TRBV5-5 and TRBJ2-7; 8 nucleotides match TRBD1. Per the germline V gene, CDR1 is SGHKS and CDR2 is YYEKEE (reference sequence). J gave up 3 bases and V 4 bases, and 6 bases lay outside the gene matches. The CDR3 runs 14 residues. The CDR3: CASSPPTGDYEQYF. CDR3 nucleotides: TGTGCCAGCAGCCCACCGACAGGGGACTACGAGCAGTACTTC.

This sequence joins TRBV6-1 and TRBJ1-5; the D gene is possibly TRBD1 (6 bases). V dropped 3 bases and J dropped 7 bases, with 10 bases sitting between them. Looked up from germline, CDR1 is MNHNS and CDR2 is SASEGT. The CDR3 consists of 13 residues. This chain's CDR3 is CASSDLGAQPQHF. CDR3 coding DNA: TGTGCCAGCAGTGATTTGGGGGCCCAGCCCCAGCATTTT.

This rearrangement joins TRBV6-1 to TRBJ1-5; the D gene is possibly TRBD1 (6 bases). V was clipped by 2 bases and J by 5 bases, with 16 bases between them. The germline V gene has CDR1 MNHNS and CDR2 SASEGT. The CDR3 covers 16 residues. DNA for the CDR3: TGTGCCAGCAGTGAATTTTGGGGACAACGCGATCAGCCCCAGCATTTT. Encoded protein: CASSEFWGQRDQPQHF.

V usage is TRBV2 and J usage is TRBJ2-7; 9 bases are a match to TRBD1. The germline gives CDR1 SNHLY, CDR2 FYNNEI. After removal of 3 bases from V and 1 base from J, the junction contained 4 bases not matched to a gene. The length of the CDR3 is 15 residues. CDR3 DNA: TGTGCCAGCAGTGACGGGACAGGGTTATCCTACGAGCAGTACTTC. Translating it yields CASSDGTGLSYEQYF.

The rearrangement links TRBV2 to TRBJ2-4; D is ambiguous. Trimming left V 8 bases short and J 6 bases short, with 20 bases between. Germline V gene lookup returns CDR1 SNHLY and CDR2 FYNNEI. The CDR3 has 15 amino acids. The CDR3 DNA follows: TGTGCCAGCTGCCGGGCCTCACCTAGTGGAAACATTCAGTACTTC. Amino acid sequence: CASCRASPSGNIQYF.

This chain connects TRBV11-2 to TRBJ2-3; TRBD1 might be the D (5 bases). Trimming took off 3 bases at V and 2 bases at J, with 9 bases between the two ends. The CDR3 runs to 14 residues. From germline, CDR1 is SGHAT and CDR2 FQNNGV. The CDR3 here is CASSFWGTTDTQYF. The CDR3 region has the DNA TGTGCCAGCAGCTTTTGGGGCACCACAGATACGCAGTATTTT.

CDR3 loop: CASSVSTGAGNTIYF. In nucleotides, the CDR3 is TGTGCCAGCAGTGTATCGACAGGGGCTGGAAACACCATATATTTT. The chain uses TRBV6-5 and TRBJ1-3, with 8 nucleotides matching TRBD1. Germline V gene data show CDR1 as MNHEY and CDR2 as SVGAGI. This CDR3 is 15 amino acids long. The ends lost 5 bases at V and 2 bases at J; junction bases unmatched: 5.

This clone has only one observation. This chain joins TRBV5-6 and TRBJ2-1; D is ambiguous. The CDR3 contains 13 residues. The V and J ends lost 0 bases and 8 bases respectively, with 9 bases between them. CDR1 SGHDT and CDR2 YYEEEE come from the germline V gene. This CDR3 reads CASSLESLDEQFF. The CDR3 region has the DNA TGTGCCAGCAGCTTGGAAAGTCTCGATGAGCAGTTCTTC.

The chain joins TRBV7-3 to TRBJ1-1, with D possibly being TRBD1 (6 bases). CDR1 and CDR2 from the germline V gene are SGHTA and FQGTGA. Trimming pared 6 bases from V and 4 bases from J, leaving 18 bases between. The CDR3 is 15 residues long. This CDR3 reads CASSTSGAETTEAFF. Here the CDR3 DNA reads TGTGCCAGCAGTACCTCGGGGGCAGAAACCACTGAAGCTTTCTTT.

The V call is TRBV23-1, the J call TRBJ2-2; D is tentatively TRBD1 or TRBD2 (5 bases each). TRBV23-1 has ORF status, its function being uncertain. The V gene lost 5 bases and the J gene lost 4 bases, with 17 bases spanning the gap. This CDR3 is built from 16 residues. In nucleotides, the CDR3 is TGCGCCAGCAGTAAAAGTTGGGGACGATCCACCGGGGAGCTGTTTTTT. Its translation is CASSKSWGRSTGELFF.

To note about this clone: This sample also contains other DNA sequences that code for the same CDR3. The chain links TRBV28 to TRBJ1-5; 8 positions match TRBD1. The CDR3 spans 15 residues. CDR1 is MDHEN and CDR2 is SYDVKM in the germline V gene. V gave up 1 base and J gave up 5 bases; unmatched junction bases: 4. In DNA form, the CDR3 reads TGTGCCAGCAGTTTATCTCCAGGGGGCCATCAGCCCCAGCATTTT. It yields the protein CASSLSPGGHQPQHF.

The chain recombines TRBV12-5 with TRBJ2-2; D possibly corresponds to TRBD1 (5 bases). The CDR3 sequence is 15 residues long. Germline V gene lookup returns CDR1 LGHNT and CDR2 FRNRAP. The V end was cut by 10 bases, the J end by 2 bases, with 17 bases between. CDR3 sequence reads: CATKTATLNTGELFF. The CDR3 coding sequence is TGTGCTACTAAGACAGCGACGCTAAACACCGGGGAGCTGTTTTTT.